Below are 15 T cell receptor beta chains sequenced from a single sample in a study of blood T cell repertoires in COVID-19. Profiling relied on immunoSEQ multiplex PCR, and the TCRdb table lists in-frame clones only, not all of them. The table has 130,000 to 150,000 clones, roughly 79% seen once. Sequenced material: peripheral blood. These receptors all come from a human donor with acute or convalescent COVID-19. The donor label of this sample is uncertain.

The CDR3 loop is CASSTGQGLQKLFF. The CDR3 DNA is TGCGCCAGCAGTACGGGACAGGGCCTTCAAAAACTGTTTTTT. The gene calls are TRBV5-1 and TRBJ1-4, with 9 bases lining up with TRBD1. The V gene's germline CDR1 is SGHRS and CDR2 YFSETQ. V lost 5 bases to trimming and J lost 9 bases; unmatched junction nucleotides: 8. CDR3 length: 14 residues.

The V gene is TRBV10-1, the J gene TRBJ1-5, with D possibly matching TRBD1 (6 bases). The CDR3 covers 13 residues. Deletions cut 3 bases from V and 4 bases from J, with 7 bases between. Looked up from germline, CDR1 is WNHNN and CDR2 is SYGVQD (reference sequence). The CDR3 region has the DNA TGCGCCAGCAGTGAAAGGGGGAATCAGCCCCAGCATTTT. The encoded protein is CASSERGNQPQHF.

The CDR3 spells CASSDNTNHYNEQFF. DNA of the CDR3: TGCGCCAGCAGCGACAATACGAACCACTACAATGAGCAGTTCTTC. The V call is TRBV5-1, the J call TRBJ2-1; unclear D gene. The germline CDR1 and CDR2 sequences are SGHRS and YFSETQ. Trimming pared 4 bases from V and 3 bases from J, leaving 14 bases between. CDR3 size: 15 residues.

The rearrangement joins TRBV6-6 to TRBJ1-1; a possible D gene is TRBD1 (5 bases). The CDR3 is 13 residues long. CDR1 MNHNY and CDR2 SVGAGI come from the germline V gene (reference sequence). Trimming took off 8 bases at V and 1 base at J, with 11 bases between the two ends. For the CDR3, the DNA is TGTGCCAGCTGCCGGGGGACGAACACTGAAGCTTTCTTT. Translating it yields CASCRGTNTEAFF.

The chain links TRBV9 to TRBJ2-2; D may be TRBD1 (6 bases). V lost 4 bases, J lost 8 bases, and 12 bases lay in between. The CDR3 is made up of 13 amino acids. Germline CDR1 reads SGDLS; CDR2 reads YYNGEE. This CDR3 reads CASSFHREGELFF. CDR3 nucleotides: TGTGCCAGCAGCTTTCACAGGGAGGGGGAGCTGTTTTTT.

This clone was counted between two and nine times. The V call is TRBV7-9, the J call TRBJ1-1, with a weak D call TRBD1 (6 bases). Germline-derived CDR1 and CDR2 are SEHNR and FQNEAQ (reference sequence). This CDR3 contains 12 residues. Trimming removed 1 base at V and 12 bases at J, with 12 bases between. DNA of the CDR3: TGTGCCAGCAGCTTAGGGGACATCTTCTCTTTCTTT. It is translated as CASSLGDIFSFF.

The chain employs TRBV29-1 and TRBJ1-4; perhaps TRBD1 as D (6 bases). Trimming took off 4 bases at V and 7 bases at J, with 10 bases between the two ends. Germline V gives CDR1 SQVTM, CDR2 ANQGSEA. CDR3 length: 12 residues. The CDR3 DNA sequence: TGCAGCGTTGTAACAGGGAGTGAAAAACTGTTTTTT. This gives the protein CSVVTGSEKLFF.

V is TRBV14 and J is TRBJ1-2, with 9 positions matching TRBD1. The CDR3 loop spans 13 amino acids. CDR1 is SGHDN, CDR2 FVKESK, per germline. The junction had 5 bases not matched to a gene; V was cut back by 6 bases and J by 6 bases. CDR3 DNA: TGTGCCAGCAGGCCGACAGGGGGAAATGGCTACACCTTC. It yields the protein CASRPTGGNGYTF. Full variable domain (missing parts from reference TRBV14 and TRBJ1-2): EAGVTQFPSHSVIEKGQTVTLRCDPISGHDNLYWYRRVMGKEIKFLLHFVKESKQDESGMPNNRFLAERTGGTYSTLKVQPAELEDSGVYFCASRPTGGNGYTFGSGTRLTVV.

This sequence joins TRBV5-6 and TRBJ1-1, with D possibly being TRBD1 (6 bases). Between the trimmed V and J ends, which lost 2 bases and 3 bases, there was a span of 11 bases. Germline V gene sequence: CDR1 SGHDT, CDR2 YYEEEE. This CDR3 is 14 amino acids long. This CDR3 reads CASSFQGWDTEAFF. Written as DNA, the CDR3 is TGTGCCAGCAGCTTTCAGGGGTGGGACACTGAAGCTTTCTTT.

The genes are TRBV6-5 and TRBJ1-2; 8 bases map to TRBD1. V dropped 2 bases and J dropped 8; count of bases not matched to a gene: 13. Germline loops: CDR1 MNHEY, CDR2 SVGAGI. The CDR3 loop spans 16 amino acids. CDR3 protein: CASSYDPRTGRSGYTF. DNA of the CDR3: TGTGCCAGCAGTTACGACCCCCGGACAGGGAGGTCGGGCTACACCTTC.

V and J are TRBV9 and TRBJ2-7, with a possible D match to TRBD2 (6 bases). Germline lookup yields CDR1 SGDLS and CDR2 YYNGEE. CDR3 size: 13 residues. V was pared by 0 bases and J by 5 bases, with 9 bases between. CDR3 protein: CASSVAGGNEQYF. The CDR3 DNA is TGTGCCAGCAGCGTAGCTGGGGGGAACGAGCAGTACTTC. The whole variable domain, filled in from reference TRBV9 and TRBJ2-7, reads DSGVTQTPKHLITATGQRVTLRCSPRSGDLSVYWYQQSLDQGLQFLIQYYNGEERAKGNILERFSAQQFPDLHSELNLSSLELGDSALYFCASSVAGGNEQYFGPGTRLTVT.

This clone was observed a handful of times. V is TRBV24-1 and J is TRBJ2-3, with D perhaps TRBD1 (6 bases). The CDR3 is 15 residues long. V lost 3 bases and J lost 2, with 11 bases in between. CDR1 and CDR2 (germline): KGHDR, SFDVKD. CDR3 sequence reads: CATSDRTGPTDTQYF. Here the CDR3 DNA reads TGTGCCACCAGTGATCGAACAGGGCCCACAGATACGCAGTATTTT.

This chain connects TRBV20-1 to TRBJ1-2; TRBD1 matches at 7 bases. J gave up 3 bases and V 3 bases, and 10 bases lay outside the gene matches. The germline gives CDR1 DFQATT, CDR2 SNEGSKA (reference sequence). This CDR3 comprises 15 residues. The CDR3 region has the DNA TGCAGTGCTAGTCTTGGGCACAGGGGAGACTATGGCTACACCTTC. Amino acids: CSASLGHRGDYGYTF.

The count of this clone is one. This chain uses TRBV4-1 with TRBJ1-5; possibly TRBD1 for D (5 bases). Between the trimmed V and J ends, which lost 0 bases and 8 bases, there was a span of 20 bases. The length of the CDR3 is 17 residues. CDR1 is MGHRA and CDR2 is YSYEKL in the germline V gene. CDR3 region: CASSQEPPAGQVEPQHF. CDR3 DNA: TGCGCCAGCAGCCAAGAGCCCCCAGCAGGGCAGGTGGAGCCCCAGCATTTT.

The CDR3: CASSRNQGGEAFF. The CDR3 DNA reads as TGTGCCAGCAGCCGAAACCAGGGAGGTGAAGCTTTCTTT. V gene TRBV14 combines with J gene TRBJ1-1; perhaps TRBD1 as D (5 bases). This CDR3 contains 13 residues. V lost 4 bases, J lost 7 bases, and 13 bases lay in between. Per germline, CDR1 SGHDN and CDR2 FVKESK.